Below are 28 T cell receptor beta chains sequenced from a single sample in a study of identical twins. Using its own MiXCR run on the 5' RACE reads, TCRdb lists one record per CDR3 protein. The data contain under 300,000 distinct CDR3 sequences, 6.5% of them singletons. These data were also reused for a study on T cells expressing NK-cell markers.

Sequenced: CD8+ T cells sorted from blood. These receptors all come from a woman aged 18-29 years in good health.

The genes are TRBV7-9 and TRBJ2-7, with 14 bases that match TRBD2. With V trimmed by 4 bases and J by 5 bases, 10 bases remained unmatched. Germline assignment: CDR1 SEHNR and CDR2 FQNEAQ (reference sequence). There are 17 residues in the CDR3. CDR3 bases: TGTGCCAGCAGCTCCGGGACTAGCGGGAGTTTTTCCCACGAGCAGTACTTC. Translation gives CASSSGTSGSFSHEQYF.

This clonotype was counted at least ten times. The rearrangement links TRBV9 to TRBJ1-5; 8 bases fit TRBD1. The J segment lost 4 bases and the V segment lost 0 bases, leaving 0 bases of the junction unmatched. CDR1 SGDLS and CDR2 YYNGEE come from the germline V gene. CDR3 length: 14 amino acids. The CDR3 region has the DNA TGTGCCAGCAGCGTAGACAGGGGGAATCAGCCCCAGCATTTT. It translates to CASSVDRGNQPQHF.

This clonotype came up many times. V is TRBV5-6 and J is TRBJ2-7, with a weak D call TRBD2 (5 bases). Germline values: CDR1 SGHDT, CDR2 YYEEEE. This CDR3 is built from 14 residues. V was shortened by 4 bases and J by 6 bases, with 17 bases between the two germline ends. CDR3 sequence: CASSQSRGAAEQYF. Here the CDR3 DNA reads TGTGCCAGCAGCCAATCACGGGGAGCTGCCGAGCAGTACTTC.

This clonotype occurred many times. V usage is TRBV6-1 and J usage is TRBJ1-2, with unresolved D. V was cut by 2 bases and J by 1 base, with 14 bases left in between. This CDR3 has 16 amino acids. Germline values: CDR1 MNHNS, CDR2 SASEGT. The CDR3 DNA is TGTGCCAGCAGTGAAAGTCCAGACTCCGTTAACTATGGCTACACCTTC. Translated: CASSESPDSVNYGYTF.

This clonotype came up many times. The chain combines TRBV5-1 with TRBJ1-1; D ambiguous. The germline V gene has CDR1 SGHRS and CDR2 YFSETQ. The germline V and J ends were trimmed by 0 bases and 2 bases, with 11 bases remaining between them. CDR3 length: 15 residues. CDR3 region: CASSLATGRNTEAFF. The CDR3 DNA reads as TGCGCCAGCAGCTTGGCCACTGGGAGAAACACTGAAGCTTTCTTT.

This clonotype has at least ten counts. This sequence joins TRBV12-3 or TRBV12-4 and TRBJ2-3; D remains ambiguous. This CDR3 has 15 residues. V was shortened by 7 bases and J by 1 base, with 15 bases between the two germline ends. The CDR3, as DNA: TGTGCCAGCACTCCGGGCTCTAAGGGCACAGATACGCAGTATTTT. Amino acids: CASTPGSKGTDTQYF.

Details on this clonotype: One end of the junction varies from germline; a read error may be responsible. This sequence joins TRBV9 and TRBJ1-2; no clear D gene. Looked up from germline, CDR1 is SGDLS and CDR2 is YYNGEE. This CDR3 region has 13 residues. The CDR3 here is CAGSGRSNYGYTF. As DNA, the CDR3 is TGTGCCGGCAGCGGCCGGTCGAACTATGGCTACACCTTC.

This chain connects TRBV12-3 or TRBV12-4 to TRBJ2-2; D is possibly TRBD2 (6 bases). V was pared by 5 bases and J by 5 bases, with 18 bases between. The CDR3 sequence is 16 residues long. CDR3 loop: CASSRTRTIETGELFF. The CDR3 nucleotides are TGTGCCAGCAGTCGAACCCGGACTATTGAGACCGGGGAGCTGTTTTTT.

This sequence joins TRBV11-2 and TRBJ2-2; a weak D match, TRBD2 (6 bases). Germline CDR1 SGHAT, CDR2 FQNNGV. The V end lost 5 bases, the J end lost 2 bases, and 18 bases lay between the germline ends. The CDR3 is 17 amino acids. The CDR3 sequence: CASSPHRGYPNTGELFF. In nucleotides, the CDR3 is TGTGCCAGCAGCCCGCATCGGGGGTACCCCAACACCGGGGAGCTGTTTTTT. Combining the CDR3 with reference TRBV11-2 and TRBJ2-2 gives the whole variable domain EAGVAQSPRYKIIEKRQSVAFWCNPISGHATLYWYQQILGQGPKLLIQFQNNGVVDDSQLPKDRFSAERLKGVDSTLKIQPAKLEDSAVYLCASSPHRGYPNTGELFFGEGSRLTVL.

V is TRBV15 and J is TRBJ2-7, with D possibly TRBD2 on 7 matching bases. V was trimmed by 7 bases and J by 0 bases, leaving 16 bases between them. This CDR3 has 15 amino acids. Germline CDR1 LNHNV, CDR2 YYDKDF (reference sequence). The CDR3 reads CATTPVGGASYEQYF. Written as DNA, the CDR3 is TGTGCCACCACCCCAGTAGGGGGGGCCTCCTACGAGCAGTACTTC. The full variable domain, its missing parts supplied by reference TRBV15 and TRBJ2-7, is DAMVIQNPRYQVTQFGKPVTLSCSQTLNHNVMYWYQQKSSQAPKLLFHYYDKDFNNEADTPDNFQSRRPNTSFCFLDIRSPGLGDTAMYLCATTPVGGASYEQYFGPGTRLTVT.

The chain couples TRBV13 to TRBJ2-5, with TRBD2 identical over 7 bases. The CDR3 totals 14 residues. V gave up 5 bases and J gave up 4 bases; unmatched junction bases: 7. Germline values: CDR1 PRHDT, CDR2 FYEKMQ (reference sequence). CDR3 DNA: TGTGCCAGCAGCGGCGGGGGACGGGGAGAGACCCAGTACTTC. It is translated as CASSGGGRGETQYF.

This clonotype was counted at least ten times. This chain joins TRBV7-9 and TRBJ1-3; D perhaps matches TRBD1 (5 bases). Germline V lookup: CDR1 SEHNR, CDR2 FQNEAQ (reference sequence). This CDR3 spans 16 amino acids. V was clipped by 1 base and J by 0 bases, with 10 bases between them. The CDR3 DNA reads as TGTGCCAGCAGCTTAGGGAGGGGAGCCTCTGGAAACACCATATATTTT. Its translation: CASSLGRGASGNTIYF.

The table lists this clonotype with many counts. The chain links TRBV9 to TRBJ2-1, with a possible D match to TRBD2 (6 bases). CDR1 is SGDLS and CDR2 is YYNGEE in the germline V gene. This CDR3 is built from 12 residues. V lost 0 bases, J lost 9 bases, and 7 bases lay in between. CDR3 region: CASSVERAEQFF. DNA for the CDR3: TGTGCCAGCAGCGTAGAGCGGGCTGAGCAGTTCTTC. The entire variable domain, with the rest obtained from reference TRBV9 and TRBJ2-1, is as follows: DSGVTQTPKHLITATGQRVTLRCSPRSGDLSVYWYQQSLDQGLQFLIQYYNGEERAKGNILERFSAQQFPDLHSELNLSSLELGDSALYFCASSVERAEQFFGPGTRLTVL.

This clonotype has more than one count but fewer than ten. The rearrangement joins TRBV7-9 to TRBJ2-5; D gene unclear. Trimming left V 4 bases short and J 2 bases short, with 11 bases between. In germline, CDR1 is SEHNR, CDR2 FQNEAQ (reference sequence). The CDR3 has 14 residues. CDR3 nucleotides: TGTGCCAGCAGCTCGACGGATGTTCAAGAGACCCAGTACTTC. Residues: CASSSTDVQETQYF.

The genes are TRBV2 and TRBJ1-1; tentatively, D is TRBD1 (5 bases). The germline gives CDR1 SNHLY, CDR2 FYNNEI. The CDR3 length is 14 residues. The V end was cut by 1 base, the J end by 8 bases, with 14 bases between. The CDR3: CASSEGGGNAEAFF. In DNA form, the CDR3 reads TGTGCCAGCAGTGAAGGTGGGGGGAACGCGGAAGCTTTCTTT.

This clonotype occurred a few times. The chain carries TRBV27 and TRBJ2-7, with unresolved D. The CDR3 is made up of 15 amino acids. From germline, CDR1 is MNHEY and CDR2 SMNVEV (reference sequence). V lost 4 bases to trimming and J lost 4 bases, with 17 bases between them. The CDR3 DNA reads TGTGCCAGCAGTTATCGGTCACCACCGCCTTACGAGCAGTACTTC. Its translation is CASSYRSPPPYEQYF.

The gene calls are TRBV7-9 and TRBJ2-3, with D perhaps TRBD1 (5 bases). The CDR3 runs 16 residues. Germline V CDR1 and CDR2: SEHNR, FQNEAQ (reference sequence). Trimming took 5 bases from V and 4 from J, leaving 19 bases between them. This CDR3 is CASSPQGVLRADTQYF. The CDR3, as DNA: TGTGCCAGCAGCCCCCAGGGTGTCCTTCGGGCAGATACGCAGTATTTT.

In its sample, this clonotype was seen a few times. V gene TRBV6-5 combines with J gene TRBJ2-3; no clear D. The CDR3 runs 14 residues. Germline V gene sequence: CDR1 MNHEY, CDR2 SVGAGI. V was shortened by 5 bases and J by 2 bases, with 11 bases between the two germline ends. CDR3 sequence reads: CASSMTQTTDTQYF. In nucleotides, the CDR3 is TGTGCCAGCAGTATGACTCAGACCACAGATACGCAGTATTTT.

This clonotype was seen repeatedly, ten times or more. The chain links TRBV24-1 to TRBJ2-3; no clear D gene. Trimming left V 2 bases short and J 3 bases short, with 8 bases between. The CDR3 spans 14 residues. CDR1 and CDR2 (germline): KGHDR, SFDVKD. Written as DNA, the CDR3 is TGTGCCACCAGTGATTGGACCCAAACAGATACGCAGTATTTT. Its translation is CATSDWTQTDTQYF.

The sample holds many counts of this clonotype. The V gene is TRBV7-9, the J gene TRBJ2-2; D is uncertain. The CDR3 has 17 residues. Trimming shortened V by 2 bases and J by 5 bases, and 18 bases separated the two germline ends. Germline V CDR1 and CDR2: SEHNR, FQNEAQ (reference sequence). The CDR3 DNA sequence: TGTGCCAGCAGCTTATGGGTTTCCGACGGTACTACCGGGGAGCTGTTTTTT. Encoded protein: CASSLWVSDGTTGELFF.

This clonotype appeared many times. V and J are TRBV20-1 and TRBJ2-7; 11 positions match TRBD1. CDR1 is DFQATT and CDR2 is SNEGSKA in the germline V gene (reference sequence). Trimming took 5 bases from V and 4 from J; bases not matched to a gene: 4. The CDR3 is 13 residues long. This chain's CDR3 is CSAWDRGSYEQYF. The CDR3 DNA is TGCAGTGCTTGGGACAGGGGGTCGTACGAGCAGTACTTC.

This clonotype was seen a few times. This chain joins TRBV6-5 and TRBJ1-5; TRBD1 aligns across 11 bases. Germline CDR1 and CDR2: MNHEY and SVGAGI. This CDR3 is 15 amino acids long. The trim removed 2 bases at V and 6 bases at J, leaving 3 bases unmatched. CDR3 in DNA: TGTGCCAGCAGTTACGGACAGGGGGCTGGTCAGCCCCAGCATTTT. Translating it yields CASSYGQGAGQPQHF.

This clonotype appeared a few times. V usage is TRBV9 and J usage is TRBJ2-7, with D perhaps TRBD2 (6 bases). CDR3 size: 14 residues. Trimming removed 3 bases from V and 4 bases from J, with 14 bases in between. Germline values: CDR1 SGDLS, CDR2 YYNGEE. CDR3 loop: CASSAGEAAYEQYF. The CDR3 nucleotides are TGTGCCAGCAGCGCTGGGGAGGCCGCGTACGAGCAGTACTTC.

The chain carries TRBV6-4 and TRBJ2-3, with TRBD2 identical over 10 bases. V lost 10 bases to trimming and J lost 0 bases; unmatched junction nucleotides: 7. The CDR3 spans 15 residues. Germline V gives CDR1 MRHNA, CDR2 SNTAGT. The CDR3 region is CATKETSGSTDTQYF. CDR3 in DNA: TGTGCCACCAAGGAGACTAGCGGGAGCACAGATACGCAGTATTTT.

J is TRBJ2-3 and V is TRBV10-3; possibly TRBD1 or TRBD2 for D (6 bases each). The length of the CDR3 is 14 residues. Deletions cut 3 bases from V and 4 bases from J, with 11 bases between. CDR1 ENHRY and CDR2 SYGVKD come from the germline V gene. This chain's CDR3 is CAISEGGGADTQYF. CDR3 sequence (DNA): TGTGCCATCAGTGAAGGGGGAGGCGCAGATACGCAGTATTTT.

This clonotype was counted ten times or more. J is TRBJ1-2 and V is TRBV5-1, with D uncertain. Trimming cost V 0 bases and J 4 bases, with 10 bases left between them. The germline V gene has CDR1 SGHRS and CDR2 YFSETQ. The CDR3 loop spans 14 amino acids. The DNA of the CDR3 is TGCGCCAGCAGCTTGGGCAACAGTAGCTATGGCTACACCTTC. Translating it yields CASSLGNSSYGYTF.

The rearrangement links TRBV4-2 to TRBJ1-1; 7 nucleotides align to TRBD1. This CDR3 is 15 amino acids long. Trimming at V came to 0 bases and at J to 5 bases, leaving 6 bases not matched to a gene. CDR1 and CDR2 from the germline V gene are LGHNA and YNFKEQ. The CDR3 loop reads CASSQESQGGTEAFF. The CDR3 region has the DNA TGTGCCAGCAGCCAAGAGAGTCAGGGGGGAACTGAAGCTTTCTTT.

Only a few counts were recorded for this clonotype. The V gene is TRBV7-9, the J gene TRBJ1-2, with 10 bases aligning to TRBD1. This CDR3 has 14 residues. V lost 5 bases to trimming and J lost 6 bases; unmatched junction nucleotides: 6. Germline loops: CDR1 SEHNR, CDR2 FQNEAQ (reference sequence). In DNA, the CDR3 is TGTGCCAGCAGCCCGACGGGGACAGGGGATGGCTACACCTTC. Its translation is CASSPTGTGDGYTF.